A single sample gave rise to the 16 T cell receptor beta chains below, sequenced in a study of CD8 T cells in Susac syndrome. Random hexamers primed reverse transcription of about 0.45 to 1 ug RNA. TCRdb used MiXCR to reprocess the immunoSEQ multiplex PCR reads, holding one entry per CDR3 protein. The sample comprises about 120,000 distinct CDR3 sequences, roughly 95% of which are singletons, and less than 0.15% rests with the top ten. Sequenced input: CD4+ T cells from PBMCs. The receptors come from a human donor with Susac syndrome.

V usage is TRBV19 and J usage is TRBJ2-1; perhaps TRBD1 as D (7 bases). Germline-derived CDR1 and CDR2 are LNHDA and SQIVND (reference sequence). With 6 bases removed from V and 9 bases from J, the gap between germline ends came to 15 bases. The CDR3 consists of 13 residues. DNA for the CDR3: TGTGCCAGTAGGCAAACAGGGGAGGTTGAGCAGTTCTTC. This encodes CASRQTGEVEQFF.

This chain connects TRBV20-1 to TRBJ2-2, with 8 bases lining up with TRBD1. Germline V gene data show CDR1 as DFQATT and CDR2 as SNEGSKA (reference sequence). After removal of 4 bases from V and 2 bases from J, the junction contained 6 bases not matched to a gene. The CDR3 loop spans 15 amino acids. Here the CDR3 reads CSATRTGRNTGELFF. CDR3 coding DNA: TGCAGTGCTACCCGGACAGGGCGCAACACCGGGGAGCTGTTTTTT.

This clonotype has a single count. This rearrangement joins TRBV20-1 to TRBJ2-7; D might be TRBD2 (5 bases). CDR1 and CDR2 from the germline V gene are DFQATT and SNEGSKA (reference sequence). The ends were cut back, 2 bases at V and 0 bases at J, with 11 bases in the middle. This CDR3 is built from 14 residues. CDR3 sequence reads: CSARIEGSSYEQYF. DNA for the CDR3: TGCAGTGCTAGAATCGAGGGCTCCTCCTACGAGCAGTACTTC.

CDR3 in DNA: TGCAGTGCTAGAGCCGAGACAGGGGAGAGAAATGAAGCTTTCTTT. It yields the protein CSARAETGERNEAFF. The rearrangement uses TRBV20-1 and TRBJ1-1; 8 bases match TRBD1. Germline loops: CDR1 DFQATT, CDR2 SNEGSKA (reference sequence). The CDR3 is 15 amino acids. V trimming: 1 base; J trimming: 7 bases; junction bases outside the gene matches: 11.

The chain couples TRBV20-1 to TRBJ2-7; TRBD2 agrees at 8 bases. Losses at the gene ends were 6 bases for V and 3 bases for J; bases not matched to a gene: 10. In germline, CDR1 is DFQATT, CDR2 SNEGSKA (reference sequence). The CDR3 extends over 14 amino acids. CDR3 in amino acids: CSAPGLAGFYEQYF. CDR3 nucleotide sequence: TGCAGTGCCCCGGGGCTAGCGGGTTTCTACGAGCAGTACTTC.

The rearrangement uses TRBV7-2 and TRBJ2-7, with 8 positions matching TRBD1. V was pared by 1 base and J by 2 bases, with 1 base of the junction left unmatched. In germline, CDR1 is SGHTA, CDR2 FQGNSA. The CDR3 totals 14 residues. The CDR3 sequence is CASSLDRGAYEQYF. The CDR3 DNA sequence: TGTGCCAGCAGCTTAGACAGGGGGGCCTACGAGCAGTACTTC.

The chain is built from TRBV28 and TRBJ1-5; 7 bases agree with TRBD1. CDR1 and CDR2 (germline): MDHEN, SYDVKM. This CDR3 contains 19 residues. V was pared by 0 bases and J by 0 bases, with 11 bases of the junction left unmatched. CDR3 protein: CASSLWRTLGTASNQPQHF. DNA of the CDR3: TGTGCCAGCAGTTTATGGCGGACACTCGGGACAGCTAGCAATCAGCCCCAGCATTTT.

The chain combines TRBV7-2 with TRBJ2-1; maybe TRBD2 (6 bases). Trimming removed 1 base from V and 9 bases from J, with 13 bases in between. The CDR3 has 14 residues. CDR1 is SGHTA and CDR2 is FQGNSA in the germline V gene. The DNA for the CDR3 is TGTGCCAGCAGCTTAGGGGGAGGCCGACTTGAGCAGTTCTTC. As protein: CASSLGGGRLEQFF.

The rearrangement uses TRBV7-2 and TRBJ2-3; D is uncertain. CDR1 and CDR2 (germline): SGHTA, FQGNSA. The CDR3 sequence is 13 residues long. V dropped 0 bases and J dropped 6 bases, with 7 bases sitting between them. The CDR3 loop is CASSLALRDTQYF. CDR3 nucleotide sequence: TGTGCCAGCAGCTTAGCCCTGAGGGATACGCAGTATTTT.

The chain carries TRBV28 and TRBJ2-5, with D hard to call. In germline, CDR1 is MDHEN, CDR2 SYDVKM. This CDR3 has 15 amino acids. V shed 2 bases and J shed 2 bases, with 12 bases lying between them. This chain's CDR3 is CASSLNDEWQETQYF. CDR3 nucleotide sequence: TGTGCCAGCAGTTTAAACGACGAGTGGCAAGAGACCCAGTACTTC.

The rearrangement links TRBV2 to TRBJ2-2, with D unclear. The V end lost 6 bases, the J end lost 6 bases, and 8 bases lay between the germline ends. Germline V gives CDR1 SNHLY, CDR2 FYNNEI. The CDR3 contains 12 residues. In nucleotides, the CDR3 is TGTGCCAGCAGGCAAGAGGCCGGGGAGCTGTTTTTT. Translating it yields CASRQEAGELFF.

The chain uses TRBV5-1 and TRBJ1-5; D call uncertain. The CDR3 loop spans 11 amino acids. Germline V gives CDR1 SGHRS, CDR2 YFSETQ. V lost 8 bases, J lost 9 bases, and 12 bases lay in between. Here the CDR3 reads CASLGLRPQHF. The CDR3 DNA reads TGCGCCAGTCTTGGCCTCCGGCCCCAGCATTTT.

The chain employs TRBV27 and TRBJ2-5; the D gene is possibly TRBD2 (5 bases). Germline CDR1 reads MNHEY; CDR2 reads SMNVEV (reference sequence). The ends were cut back, 2 bases at V and 0 bases at J, with 13 bases in the middle. The CDR3 is made up of 16 amino acids. Here the CDR3 DNA reads TGTGCCAGCAGTTTACGCGGGCAGACGAACCAAGAGACCCAGTACTTC. Amino acids: CASSLRGQTNQETQYF.

V and J are TRBV6-5 and TRBJ2-5; TRBD1 matches 10 bases. This CDR3 region has 17 residues. Trimming at V came to 1 base and at J to 4 bases, leaving 9 bases not matched to a gene. The germline gives CDR1 MNHEY, CDR2 SVGAGI. CDR3 loop: CASSYLPGQGIRETQYF. For the CDR3, the DNA is TGTGCCAGCAGTTACTTGCCGGGACAGGGGATTCGAGAGACCCAGTACTTC.

V and J are TRBV12-3 or TRBV12-4 and TRBJ2-1; the match to TRBD2 covers 12 bases. The CDR3 totals 15 residues. V shed 5 bases, J shed 6 bases, and the junction held 5 bases outside the gene matches. CDR3 in DNA: TGTGCCAGCAGTCAGACTAGCGGGAGTTCCAATGAGCAGTTCTTC. It is translated as CASSQTSGSSNEQFF.

The rearrangement uses TRBV29-1 and TRBJ2-7; TRBD2 is a possible D gene (5 bases). The CDR3 spans 11 residues. Germline V gene lookup returns CDR1 SQVTM and CDR2 ANQGSEA. The V end was cut by 2 bases, the J end by 7 bases, with 9 bases between. This CDR3 is CSVELAGEQYF. For the CDR3, the DNA is TGCAGCGTTGAATTGGCGGGTGAGCAGTACTTC.